This T cell receptor (beta chain) emerged from a study of T cell responses to AZD1222 COVID-19 vaccine (dated by TCRdb to the early 2020s). With respect to the entire study: A total of 233 trial participants underwent TCR sequencing, of whom approximately 200 had received two doses of AZD1222 and about 26 had received two doses of the MenACWY control vaccine. Trial participants were enrolled by age into 18-55, 56-69 and 70-plus year subgroups, with about 150, 28 and 57 TCR-sequenced participants respectively.

General study outcomes and caveats: In the small 56-69-year group, the increase in depth fell short of significance, most likely because of low power. Most participants were white British and females outnumbered males, and the authors suggested that clonal diversity may have been underestimated. CD4 TCRs associated with the vaccine covered the entire spike protein, and the dominant responses were in regions 160-218 and 743-854. Conclusions about previously exposed vaccinees are limited because only five or six AZD1222 recipients were SARS-CoV-2 seropositive at baseline. Spike-specific TCR breadth and depth rose significantly after two AZD1222 doses compared with day 0 and with MenACWY recipients. Reportedly, close to half of the unique spike-specific TCRs recognized epitopes lying outside the regions that are mutated in the B.1.351 and B.1.1.7 variants. Because no day 14 peak-response samples were available, the repertoires could be characterized only after the peak T cell response.

Remarks on this clone: Its antigen has not been determined. One base away there is no much larger clone; base qualities are not given.

The time point label on this specimen signifies: about 28 days (+/-7) after the second vaccine dose. Because spike-specific TCR depth and breadth did not differ between the two schedules, AZD1222 recipients who got a second dose at roughly 4 weeks were pooled with those who got a second dose at roughly 12 weeks. Vaccinee samples were obtained from the UK trials COV001 and COV002, which included a single-blind randomized controlled phase 2/3 trial of AZD1222 (ChAdOx1 nCoV-19) in healthy adults. For TCRbeta chain sequencing, PBMC samples from trial participants were taken at day 0 and at day 28 after the second dose. The CDR3 regions of human TCRbeta chains were subjected to immunosequencing. Per the original workflow: Repertoire TCRs were checked for matches against a reference library of SARS-CoV-2-specific TCRs that had been generated using the MIRA antigen-specificity platform. Breadth meant the fraction of unique TCRs that were SARS-CoV-2-associated, whereas depth meant the fraction of total T cells that were SARS-CoV-2-associated. Using the MIRA data, each spike-specific TCR was assigned both to the spike region to which the TCR was reactive and to a CD4 or CD8 class. Log10-transformed breadth and depth values were compared by one-way ANOVA with Sidak's multiple comparisons tests. Drawn from immuneACCESS, this table holds only the in-frame rearrangements with V and J called that TCRdb kept. Clones are partly lost; checked studies trace under half to an unresolved V gene and leave the rest unexplained. V and J calls and clone size are given by that table; D and trimming were obtained from the DNA. The sample table lists more than 100,000 clones, 93% of them with a count of one. The ten largest clones take up approximately 5% of the sample.

From the cysteine through the phenylalanine, the CDR3 covers 14 amino acids. This entry keeps only the CDR3 DNA: 42 bases, framed from base 1. Cut back by 1 base and 4 bases, the V and J ends lie 8 bases apart. The germline V gene (reference sequence) specifies SGHKS as CDR1 and YYEKEE as CDR2. The chain uses TRBV5-5 and TRBJ1-4, with the D gene not confidently named. This clonotype was sampled from an adult who received the AZD1222 COVID-19 vaccine. The sample in question was peripheral blood, obtained 28 days after the second AZD1222 dose. The CDR3 reads CASSLPQNNEKLFF. DNA sequence: TGTGCCAGCAGCTTGCCACAGAATAATGAAAAACTGTTTTTT.